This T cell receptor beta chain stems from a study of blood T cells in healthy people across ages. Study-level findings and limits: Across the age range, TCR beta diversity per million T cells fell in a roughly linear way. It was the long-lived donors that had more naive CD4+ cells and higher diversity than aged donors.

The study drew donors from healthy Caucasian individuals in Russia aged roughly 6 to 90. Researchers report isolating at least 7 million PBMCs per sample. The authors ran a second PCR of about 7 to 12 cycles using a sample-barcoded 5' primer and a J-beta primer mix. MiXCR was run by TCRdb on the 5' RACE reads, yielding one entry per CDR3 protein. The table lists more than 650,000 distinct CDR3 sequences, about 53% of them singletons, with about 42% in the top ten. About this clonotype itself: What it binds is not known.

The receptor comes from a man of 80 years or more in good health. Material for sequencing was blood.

The chain's CDR3 is CASSLGPGAASGKHRYAYF. The CDR3 nucleotides are TGTGCCAGCAGCTTAGGGCCGGGTGCGGCTAGCGGGAAGCACAGATACGCGTATTTT. V and J are TRBV7-6 and TRBJ2-3; TRBD2 matches 9 bases. V dropped 1 base and J dropped 14; count of bases not matched to a gene: 25. Germline loops: CDR1 SGHVS, CDR2 FNYEAQ. This CDR3 spans 19 amino acids.